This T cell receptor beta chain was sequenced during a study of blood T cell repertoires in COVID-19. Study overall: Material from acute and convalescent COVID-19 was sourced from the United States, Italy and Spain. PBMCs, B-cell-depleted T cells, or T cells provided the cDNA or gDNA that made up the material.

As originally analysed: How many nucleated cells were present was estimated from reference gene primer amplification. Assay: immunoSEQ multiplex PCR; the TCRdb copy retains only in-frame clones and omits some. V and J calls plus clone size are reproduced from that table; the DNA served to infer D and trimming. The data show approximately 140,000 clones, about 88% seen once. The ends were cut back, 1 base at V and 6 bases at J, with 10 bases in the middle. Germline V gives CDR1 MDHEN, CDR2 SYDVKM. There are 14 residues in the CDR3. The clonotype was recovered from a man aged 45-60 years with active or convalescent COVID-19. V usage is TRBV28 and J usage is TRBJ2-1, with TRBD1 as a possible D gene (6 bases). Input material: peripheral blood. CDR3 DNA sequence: TGTGCCAGCAGTTTATCTGACAGGCCCAATGAGCAGTTCTTC. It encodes CASSLSDRPNEQFF.